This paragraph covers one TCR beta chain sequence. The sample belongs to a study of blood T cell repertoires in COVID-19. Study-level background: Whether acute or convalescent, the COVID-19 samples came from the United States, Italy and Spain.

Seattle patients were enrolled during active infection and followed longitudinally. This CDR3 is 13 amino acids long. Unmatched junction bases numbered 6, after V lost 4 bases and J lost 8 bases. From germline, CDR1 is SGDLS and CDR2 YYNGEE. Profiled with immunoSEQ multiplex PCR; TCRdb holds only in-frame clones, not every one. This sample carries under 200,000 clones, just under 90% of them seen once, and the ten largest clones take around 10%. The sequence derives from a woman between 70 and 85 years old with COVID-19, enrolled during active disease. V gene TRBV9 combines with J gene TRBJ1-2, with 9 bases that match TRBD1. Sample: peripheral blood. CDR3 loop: CASSPTGGGGYTF. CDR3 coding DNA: TGTGCCAGCAGCCCTACAGGGGGCGGAGGCTACACCTTC. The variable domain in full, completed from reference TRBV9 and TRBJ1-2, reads DSGVTQTPKHLITATGQRVTLRCSPRSGDLSVYWYQQSLDQGLQFLIQYYNGEERAKGNILERFSAQQFPDLHSELNLSSLELGDSALYFCASSPTGGGGYTFGSGTRLTVV.